One and the same sample provided the 19 T cell receptor beta chains below, sequenced in a study of blood T cell repertoires in COVID-19. The table came from immunoSEQ multiplex PCR; TCRdb's copy has only in-frame clones and leaves some out. The table shows a few hundred thousand clones, with around 85% occurring only once. The sample comprised peripheral blood. The receptors originated from a woman aged 18-29 years with acute or convalescent COVID-19.

The CDR3 loop reads CASSHLDRGAKAFF. CDR3 sequence (DNA): TGTGCCAGCAGCCACCTCGACAGGGGGGCGAAAGCTTTCTTT. This rearrangement joins TRBV9 to TRBJ1-1, with 9 bases that match TRBD1. Germline values: CDR1 SGDLS, CDR2 YYNGEE. CDR3 length equals 14 residues. After removal of 4 bases from V and 9 bases from J, the junction contained 10 bases not matched to a gene.

The CDR3 loop is CASSPYGYTF. In DNA form, the CDR3 reads TGTGCCAGCAGCCCTTATGGCTACACCTTC. The genes are TRBV12-3 or TRBV12-4 and TRBJ1-2; D gene unclear. With 6 bases removed from V and 5 bases from J, the gap between germline ends came to 4 bases. The CDR3 sequence is 10 residues long.

The chain recombines TRBV11-2 with TRBJ1-2; 9 nucleotides match TRBD1. The CDR3 spans 16 residues. Germline V gene data show CDR1 as SGHAT and CDR2 as FQNNGV. Trimming cost V 4 bases and J 1 base; bases outside gene matches: 7. The CDR3 DNA reads as TGTGCCAGCAGCTCTAGGGACAGGGATTATAACTATGGCTACACCTTC. The encoded protein is CASSSRDRDYNYGYTF. Together with reference TRBV11-2 and TRBJ1-2, the CDR3 gives the full variable domain: EAGVAQSPRYKIIEKRQSVAFWCNPISGHATLYWYQQILGQGPKLLIQFQNNGVVDDSQLPKDRFSAERLKGVDSTLKIQPAKLEDSAVYLCASSSRDRDYNYGYTFGSGTRLTVV.

This chain joins TRBV4-2 and TRBJ2-1, with unresolved D. Germline CDR1 is LGHNA and CDR2 is YNFKEQ. The CDR3 is made up of 15 amino acids. The V end lost 0 bases, the J end lost 4 bases, and 10 bases lay between the germline ends. As DNA, the CDR3 is TGTGCCAGCAGCCAAGACTCCCCAACTTACAATGAGCAGTTCTTC. Protein sequence: CASSQDSPTYNEQFF.

The rearrangement uses TRBV6-2 or TRBV6-3 and TRBJ1-4, with a tentative D call TRBD1 (5 bases). The V end was cut by 0 bases, the J end by 6 bases, with 11 bases between. Per the germline V gene, CDR1 is MNHEY and CDR2 is SVGEGT. CDR3 length: 15 residues. DNA of the CDR3: TGTGCCAGCAGTTACTCGAAGGGGTATTATGAAAAACTGTTTTTT. Protein sequence: CASSYSKGYYEKLFF.

The rearrangement uses TRBV5-1 and TRBJ1-4, with D possibly matching TRBD1 (5 bases). Per germline, CDR1 SGHRS and CDR2 YFSETQ. V was shortened by 0 bases and J by 8 bases, with 14 bases between the two germline ends. This CDR3 is built from 15 residues. CDR3 in amino acids: CASSLEGALSEKLFF. CDR3 nucleotide sequence: TGCGCCAGCAGCTTGGAAGGGGCGCTTTCCGAAAAACTGTTTTTT.

This sequence joins TRBV24-1 and TRBJ2-2; D remains ambiguous. This CDR3 has 15 residues. V was trimmed by 3 bases and J by 9 bases, leaving 16 bases between them. Germline V lookup: CDR1 KGHDR, CDR2 SFDVKD. Here the CDR3 DNA reads TGTGCCACCAGTGATCCCAGATACTCGGAGTGGGAGCTGTTTTTT. Protein sequence: CATSDPRYSEWELFF.

The chain has TRBV6-4 and TRBJ2-2, with 12 bases aligning to TRBD2. Germline-derived CDR1 and CDR2 are MRHNA and SNTAGT. The CDR3 spans 15 residues. Trimming removed 7 bases from V and 6 bases from J; junction bases left unmatched: 6. In DNA form, the CDR3 reads TGTGCCAGCAAGAGACTAGCGGGAGATCCCGGGGAGCTGTTTTTT. Protein sequence: CASKRLAGDPGELFF.

This chain uses TRBV2 with TRBJ2-7; TRBD2 matches at 11 bases. The CDR3 is made up of 15 amino acids. Germline CDR1 is SNHLY and CDR2 is FYNNEI. Trimming removed 2 bases from V and 6 bases from J; junction bases left unmatched: 6. CDR3 in amino acids: CASSEQLAGGGEQYF. The CDR3 DNA reads as TGTGCCAGCAGTGAACAGCTAGCGGGAGGAGGCGAGCAGTACTTC.

This clone has just one count. J is TRBJ1-4 and V is TRBV28; D call uncertain. Germline CDR1 is MDHEN and CDR2 is SYDVKM. The CDR3 has 16 amino acids. V gave up 4 bases and J gave up 8 bases, with 20 bases separating them. The CDR3 DNA sequence: TGTGCCAGCAGTTCGTCAGGAGGGCTCAGGATGGAAAAACTGTTTTTT. Translation: CASSSSGGLRMEKLFF.

The rearrangement joins TRBV11-1 to TRBJ1-6, with D maybe TRBD1 (5 bases). Trimming stripped 2 bases from V and 6 bases from J, with 14 bases between. Germline V gene sequence: CDR1 SGHAT, CDR2 FQDESV (reference sequence). The CDR3 consists of 16 residues. The CDR3 protein is CASSLLTTETNSPLHF. The CDR3 bases are TGTGCCAGCAGCTTACTTACGACAGAAACTAATTCACCCCTCCACTTT.

V usage is TRBV29-1 and J usage is TRBJ2-1, with D tentatively TRBD1 (5 bases). CDR1 and CDR2 from the germline V gene are SQVTM and ANQGSEA. Trimming left V 0 bases short and J 2 bases short, with 14 bases between. This CDR3 comprises 16 residues. The CDR3: CSVEDGAFPPYNEQFF. CDR3 bases: TGCAGCGTTGAAGATGGGGCTTTCCCCCCCTACAATGAGCAGTTCTTC.

In DNA, the CDR3 is TGCGCCAGCAGCTTTTCCGGGGGAAGCACAGATACGCAGTATTTT. Protein sequence: CASSFSGGSTDTQYF. J is TRBJ2-3 and V is TRBV5-1; D possibly corresponds to TRBD2 (6 bases). V dropped 2 bases and J dropped 0 bases, with 10 bases sitting between them. Per the germline V gene, CDR1 is SGHRS and CDR2 is YFSETQ. CDR3 length equals 15 residues.

The gene calls are TRBV9 and TRBJ1-6; 7 bases are a match to TRBD1. J lost 5 bases, V lost 5 bases, and 4 bases had no gene match. Germline V gene lookup returns CDR1 SGDLS and CDR2 YYNGEE. This CDR3 is 14 amino acids long. This CDR3 reads CASRYGTDNSPLHF. CDR3 sequence (DNA): TGTGCCAGCAGATACGGGACAGATAATTCACCCCTCCACTTT. The variable domain in full, completed from reference TRBV9 and TRBJ1-6, reads DSGVTQTPKHLITATGQRVTLRCSPRSGDLSVYWYQQSLDQGLQFLIQYYNGEERAKGNILERFSAQQFPDLHSELNLSSLELGDSALYFCASRYGTDNSPLHFGNGTRLTVT.

This clone was counted only a few times. The chain combines TRBV21-1 with TRBJ2-7; the D call TRBD1 from the table was never checked on the DNA. TRBV21-1 is given as a pseudogene. This CDR3 has 14 amino acids. CDR3 amino acids: CASSKGHLPYEQYF. CDR3 coding DNA: TGTGCCAGCAGCAAGGGACACCTTCCCTACGAGCAGTACTTC.

The chain employs TRBV5-6 and TRBJ1-1; possibly TRBD1 for D (6 bases). The length of the CDR3 is 16 residues. The V end was cut by 6 bases, the J end by 4 bases, with 22 bases between. From germline, CDR1 is SGHDT and CDR2 YYEEEE. This CDR3 is CASTLGAGVRVTEAFF. The CDR3, as DNA: TGTGCCAGCACCCTTGGTGCAGGGGTCCGGGTCACTGAAGCTTTCTTT. Supplemented by reference TRBV5-6 and TRBJ1-1, the full variable domain reads DAGVTQSPTHLIKTRGQQVTLRCSPKSGHDTVSWYQQALGQGPQFIFQYYEEEERQRGNFPDRFSGHQFPNYSSELNVNALLLGDSALYLCASTLGAGVRVTEAFFGQGTRLTVV.

This sequence joins TRBV28 and TRBJ1-6; D remains unclear. Per the germline V gene, CDR1 is MDHEN and CDR2 is SYDVKM. V was pared by 3 bases and J by 9 bases, with 6 bases between. The CDR3 spans 12 residues. CDR3 amino acids: CASSLAGSPLHF. The CDR3 DNA sequence: TGTGCCAGCAGTTTGGCAGGTTCACCCCTCCACTTT.

This chain uses TRBV28 with TRBJ1-1; D call uncertain. This CDR3 has 12 amino acids. The ends were cut back, 6 bases at V and 4 bases at J, with 9 bases in the middle. CDR1 is MDHEN and CDR2 is SYDVKM in the germline V gene. CDR3 bases: TGTGCCAGCAGACCGGAGGCCACTGAAGCTTTCTTT. It specifies CASRPEATEAFF. The whole variable domain, remainder taken from reference TRBV28 and TRBJ1-1, is DVKVTQSSRYLVKRTGEKVFLECVQDMDHENMFWYRQDPGLGLRLIYFSYDVKMKEKGDIPEGYSVSREKKERFSLILESASTNQTSMYLCASRPEATEAFFGQGTRLTVV.

This clone has a single count. The chain couples TRBV24-1 to TRBJ2-1; D is unclear. This CDR3 contains 14 residues. Looked up from germline, CDR1 is KGHDR and CDR2 is SFDVKD. V was shortened by 2 bases and J by 3 bases, with 7 bases between the two germline ends. The CDR3: CATSDSVNYNEQFF. In DNA, the CDR3 is TGTGCCACCAGTGATTCGGTCAACTACAATGAGCAGTTCTTC.